Described below is a single T cell receptor (beta chain) sequence and its context. No antigen is known for it. This record comes from a study of shared clonotypes between healthy human individuals. Germline V gives CDR1 MNHNS, CDR2 SASEGT. V trimming: 2 bases; J trimming: 0 bases; junction bases outside the gene matches: 11. The CDR3 runs 19 residues. The assay was run at deep level. Several immunoSEQ plates held equal portions of the genomic DNA taken from each subset. Authors' data handling: Junction-only immunoSEQ data arrived without quality scores, meaning filtering differed. Assay used: immunoSEQ multiplex PCR; TCRdb lists only in-frame clones, some missing. That table supplies the V and J calls and clone size; D and trimming were determined from the DNA. This table holds approximately 330,000 clones, less than 85% found once. Study outcomes and limitations: Among donors, the sharing of clonotypes was expected to be influenced by sequencing depth.

Sequencing was performed on memory CD4+ T cells sorted from blood. Subset noted: CD45RA-negative fraction. The V gene is TRBV6-1, the J gene TRBJ2-1, with 9 nucleotides matching TRBD2. The origin of this receptor is a man younger than 45 in good health. CDR3 region: CASSERSLAGRSSYNEQFF. CDR3 sequence (DNA): TGTGCCAGCAGTGAAAGGTCACTAGCGGGTCGATCCTCCTACAATGAGCAGTTCTTC.